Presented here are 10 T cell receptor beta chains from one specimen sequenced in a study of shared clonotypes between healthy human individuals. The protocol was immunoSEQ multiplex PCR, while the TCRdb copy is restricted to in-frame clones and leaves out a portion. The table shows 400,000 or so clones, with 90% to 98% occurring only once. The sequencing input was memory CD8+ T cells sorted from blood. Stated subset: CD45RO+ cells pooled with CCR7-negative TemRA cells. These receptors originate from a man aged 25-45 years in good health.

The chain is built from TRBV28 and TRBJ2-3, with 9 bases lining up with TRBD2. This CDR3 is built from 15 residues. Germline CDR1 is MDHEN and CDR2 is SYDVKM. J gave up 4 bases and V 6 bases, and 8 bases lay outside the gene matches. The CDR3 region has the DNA TGTGCCAGCAGGGCCCGGACTAGCGTTCCAGATACGCAGTATTTT. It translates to CASRARTSVPDTQYF. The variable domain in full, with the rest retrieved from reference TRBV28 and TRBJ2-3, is DVKVTQSSRYLVKRTGEKVFLECVQDMDHENMFWYRQDPGLGLRLIYFSYDVKMKEKGDIPEGYSVSREKKERFSLILESASTNQTSMYLCASRARTSVPDTQYFGPGTRLTVL.

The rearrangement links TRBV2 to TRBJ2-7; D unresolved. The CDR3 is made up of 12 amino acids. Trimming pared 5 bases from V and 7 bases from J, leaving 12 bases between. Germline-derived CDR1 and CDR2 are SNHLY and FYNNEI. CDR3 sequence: CASSIAPREQYF. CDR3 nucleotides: TGTGCCAGCAGTATCGCCCCGCGGGAGCAGTACTTC.

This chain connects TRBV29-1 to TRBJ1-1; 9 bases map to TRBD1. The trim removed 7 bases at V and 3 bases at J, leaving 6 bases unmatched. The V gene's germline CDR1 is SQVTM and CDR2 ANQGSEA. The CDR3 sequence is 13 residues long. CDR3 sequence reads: CSASNRGHTEAFF. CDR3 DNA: TGCAGCGCATCAAACAGGGGGCACACTGAAGCTTTCTTT.

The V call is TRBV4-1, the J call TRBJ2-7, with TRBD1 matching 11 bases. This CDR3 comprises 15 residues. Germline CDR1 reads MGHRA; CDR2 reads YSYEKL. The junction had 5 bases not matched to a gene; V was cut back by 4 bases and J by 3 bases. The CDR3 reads CASSPRDRGSYEQYF. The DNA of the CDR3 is TGCGCCAGCAGCCCCCGGGACAGGGGGAGCTACGAGCAGTACTTC.

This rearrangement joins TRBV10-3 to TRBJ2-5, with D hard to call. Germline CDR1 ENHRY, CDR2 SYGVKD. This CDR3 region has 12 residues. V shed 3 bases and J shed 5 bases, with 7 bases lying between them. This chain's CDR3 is CAISDGLETQYF. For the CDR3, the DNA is TGTGCCATCAGTGACGGCTTGGAGACCCAGTACTTC.

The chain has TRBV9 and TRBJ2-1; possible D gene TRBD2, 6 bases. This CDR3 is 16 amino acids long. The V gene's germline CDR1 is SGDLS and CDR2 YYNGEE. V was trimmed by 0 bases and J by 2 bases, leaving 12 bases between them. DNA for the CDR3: TGTGCCAGCAGCGTAGGACCGGGAGTTACCTACAATGAGCAGTTCTTC. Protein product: CASSVGPGVTYNEQFF.

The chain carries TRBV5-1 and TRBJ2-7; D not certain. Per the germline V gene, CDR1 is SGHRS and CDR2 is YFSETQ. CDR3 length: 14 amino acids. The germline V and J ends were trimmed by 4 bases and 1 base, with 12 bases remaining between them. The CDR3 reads CASSPVPSSYEQYF. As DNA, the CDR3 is TGCGCCAGCAGCCCGGTCCCTAGTTCCTACGAGCAGTACTTC.

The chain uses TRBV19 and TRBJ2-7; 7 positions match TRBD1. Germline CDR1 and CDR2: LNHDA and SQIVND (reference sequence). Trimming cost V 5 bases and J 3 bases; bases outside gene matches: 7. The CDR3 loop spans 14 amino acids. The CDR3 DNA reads TGTGCCAGTAGTCACGCCGGGACAGACTACGAGCAGTACTTC. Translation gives CASSHAGTDYEQYF. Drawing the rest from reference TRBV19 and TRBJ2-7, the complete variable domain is DGGITQSPKYLFRKEGQNVTLSCEQNLNHDAMYWYRQDPGQGLRLIYYSQIVNDFQKGDIAEGYSVSREKKESFPLTVTSAQKNPTAFYLCASSHAGTDYEQYFGPGTRLTVT.

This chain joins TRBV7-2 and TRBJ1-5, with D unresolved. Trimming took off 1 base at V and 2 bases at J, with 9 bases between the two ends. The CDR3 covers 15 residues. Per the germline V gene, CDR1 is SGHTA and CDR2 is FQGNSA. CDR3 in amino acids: CASSLGRDGNQPQHF. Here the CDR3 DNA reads TGTGCCAGCAGCTTAGGTAGGGATGGCAATCAGCCCCAGCATTTT.

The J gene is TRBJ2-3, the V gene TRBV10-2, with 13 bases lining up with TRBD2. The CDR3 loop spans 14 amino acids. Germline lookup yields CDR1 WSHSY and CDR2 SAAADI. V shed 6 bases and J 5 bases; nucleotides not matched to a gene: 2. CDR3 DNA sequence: TGCGCCAGCAGCGGACTAGCGGGAGTAGATACGCAGTATTTT. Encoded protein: CASSGLAGVDTQYF.